Described below is a single T cell receptor (beta chain) sequence and its context. The target of this receptor is not known. Base quality data are lacking; no much larger clone is found one base away. TCR CDR3 regions were amplified from genomic DNA by multiplex PCR using the deep immunoSEQ assay. Extracted genomic DNA from each cell subset was distributed evenly across all wells of several immunoSEQ 96-well plates, and each plate was treated as a replicate. For sorted subsets, each replicate PCR was loaded with approximately 200 ng genomic DNA, equivalent to 30,000 or so T cell genomes. Purified libraries were measured with a Qubit 3.0 fluorometer, size-checked on a Bioanalyzer 2100, and measured again with the KAPA Library Quantification kit. Every immunoSEQ 96-well plate was sequenced on a dedicated single-read 150-cycle Illumina NextSeq 550 flow cell. The original pipeline was this. Because the immunoSEQ output included only junctional sequences and no quality scores, the filtering could not be the same as the filtering used for full-length reads. Sequences were annotated with PyIR, a Python wrapper for IgBLAST v1.9, and V/J genes and CDR3 were assigned using IMGT germline references. Any read was removed if the V/J assignment was weak (E-value above 1e-6), the CDR3 was missing, or the read contained stop codons, out-of-frame junctions, or ambiguous translated residues. A V3J clonotype was defined by an identical inferred V gene, J gene, and CDR3 amino acid sequence. Percentage overlap between repertoires was calculated by dividing the number of shared unique clonotypes by the size of the smaller repertoire. Richness of each repertoire was evaluated using RTK rarefaction, the Chao1 estimator, and Recon v2.1 estimates of unobserved clonotypes. Generation probabilities were computed with OLGA for all TCRbeta clonotypes obtained by the gDNA method from four donors. Here the immuneACCESS table is served through TCRdb, limited to in-frame sequences with V and J called. Missing clones are a known gap in these copies; in checked studies unresolved V genes cover under half, and the rest lacks a known reason. The V and J calls and clone size were taken over from that table, and D and trimming were inferred from the DNA. The sample table contains about 670,000 clones; only one count was recorded for roughly 78% of them. 1.8% of the sample goes to the ten largest clones.

The source of the sample is a study of shared clonotypes between healthy human individuals (dated by TCRdb to about 2020). With regard to the full study: The cohort comprised two women and a few men aged 18 to 49 years. For each donor, CD4 naive and CD4 memory were each given three plates, CD8 naive was given two plates, and CD8 memory was given one plate. To estimate repertoire size and how much clonotypes are shared between individuals, the study performed deep sequencing of blood TCR repertoires from about five healthy adults. To increase sequencing depth and limit assay-specific biases, TCR repertoire library preparation and sequencing were carried out by different laboratories using diverse techniques. Leukapheresis yielded between about 0.9 and 9.5 billion PBMCs per donor. The paper as a whole reports these results and caveats: About 5% of naive CD4, around 4% of naive CD8, approximately 2% of memory CD4, and more than 0.35% of memory CD8 clonotypes were shared across several donors. Pairwise subsampling indicated that sequencing depth was expected to affect the degree of clonotype sharing among donors. Naive subsets generally had larger estimated clonotype richness than memory subsets did. The small number of donors limited the genetic and exposure-history diversity represented. Compared with non-shared clonotypes, the clonotypes found in all four sorted-subset donors had higher generation probabilities. Sampling was limited to blood, and TCR repertoires in tissue likely differ from TCR repertoires in blood. Rarefaction of sorted-subset datasets indicated incomplete sequencing despite the large sequencing depth.

Healthy HIV-negative adults with no recently reported acute infections or vaccinations were included as donors. Only Caucasian adults living in Nashville, Tennessee, USA were represented among the donors. CD4+ T cells were enriched through magnetic negative selection, after which naive cells were positively selected on CD45RA and the remaining negative fraction served as the memory subset. After blood collection by leukapheresis, PBMCs were isolated using Ficoll-Histopaque density gradient centrifugation and then cryopreserved in the vapor phase of liquid nitrogen. Purity and quantity of every magnetically sorted T cell population were checked by analytical flow cytometry. Genomic DNA was isolated from every sorted fraction and measured by UV absorbance on a Nanodrop 2000c. CDR1 and CDR2 (SGHDT, YYEEEE) derive from the germline V gene. Deletion took 0 bases off V and 4 bases off J, with a span of 13 bases between the germline ends. CDR3 length: 15 amino acids, cysteine to phenylalanine. Only the CDR3 region is kept as DNA, spanning 45 bases read in frame from base 1.

The rearrangement combines TRBV5-6 with TRBJ1-1; TRBD1 might be the D gene, on 6 matching bases. The sequence was obtained from a woman aged 30 to 39 in good health. Sequenced: memory CD4+ T cells sorted from blood. The cell subset or site label here, explained by the study, means: CD45RA-negative fraction. CDR3 reads: CASSLAGGLSTEAFF. The nucleotide sequence is given as TGTGCCAGCAGCTTGGCCGGGGGGCTGAGCACTGAAGCTTTCTTT. The full variable domain, completed from the reference TRBV5-6 and TRBJ1-1 proteins outside the CDR3, reads DAGVTQSPTHLIKTRGQQVTLRCSPKSGHDTVSWYQQALGQGPQFIFQYYEEEERQRGNFPDRFSGHQFPNYSSELNVNALLLGDSALYLCASSLAGGLSTEAFFGQGTRLTVV.